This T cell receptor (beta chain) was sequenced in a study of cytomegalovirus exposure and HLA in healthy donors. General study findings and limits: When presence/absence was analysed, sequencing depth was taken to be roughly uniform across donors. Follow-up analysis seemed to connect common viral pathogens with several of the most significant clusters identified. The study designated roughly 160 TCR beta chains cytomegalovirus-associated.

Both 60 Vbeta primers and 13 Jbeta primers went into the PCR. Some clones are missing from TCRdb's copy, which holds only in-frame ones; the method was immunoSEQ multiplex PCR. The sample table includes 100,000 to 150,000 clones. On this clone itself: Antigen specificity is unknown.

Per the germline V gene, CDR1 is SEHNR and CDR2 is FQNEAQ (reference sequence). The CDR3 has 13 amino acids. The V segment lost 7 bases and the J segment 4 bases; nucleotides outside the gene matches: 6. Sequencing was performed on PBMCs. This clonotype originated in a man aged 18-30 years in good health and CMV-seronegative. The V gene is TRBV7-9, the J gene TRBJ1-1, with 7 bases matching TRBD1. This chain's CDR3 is CASTPQGPTEAFF. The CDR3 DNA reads TGTGCCAGCACCCCACAGGGGCCCACTGAAGCTTTCTTT.